A selection of T cell receptor beta chains follows, all from one sample in a study of cytomegalovirus exposure and HLA in healthy donors. Profiled with immunoSEQ multiplex PCR; TCRdb holds only in-frame clones, not every one. The data show around 94,000 clones, approximately 84% seen once. Material: PBMCs. These receptors all come from a man aged 18 to 29 in good health and CMV-seronegative. Both conserved end residues are trimmed from each CDR3.

j_call	v_call	cdr3_aa
TRBJ2-5	TRBV7-7	ASSPQTPGAQETQY
TRBJ1-1	TRBV5-1	ASSLGGGNTEAF
TRBJ2-7	TRBV28	ASSGNSYEQY
TRBJ1-1	TRBV19	ASSIPSRENTEAF
TRBJ2-1	TRBV29-1	SVDLSGINNEQF
TRBJ2-2	TRBV13	ASSLGTLAGPGELF
TRBJ1-1	TRBV27	ASRGDGGSNTEAF
TRBJ1-2	TRBV4-3	ASSQESQGLNYGYT
TRBJ1-5	TRBV28	ASSDRGSSNQPQH
TRBJ2-7	TRBV9	ASSEGTRNYEQY
TRBJ1-2	TRBV30	AWSKPQGYYGYT
TRBJ2-2	TRBV6-1	ASSRTGANTGELF
TRBJ2-1	TRBV11-3	ASSLDPIPGGEQF
TRBJ1-5	TRBV10-3	AISDRENQPQH
TRBJ2-5	TRBV4-2	ASSPDPLAGVLETQY
TRBJ2-7	TRBV1	TSSSVG
TRBJ2-1	TRBV13	ASSSKGLLAGLYNEQF
TRBJ1-1	TRBV7-3	ASSRGQPNTEAF
TRBJ2-6	TRBV30	AWSAEGVWGGVAGANVLT
TRBJ2-3	TRBV5-5	ASSPQATSGTYTDTQY
TRBJ2-7	TRBV10-2	ASSGRTGIYEQY
TRBJ1-2	TRBV6-6	ASSYLTSSYGYT
TRBJ2-3	TRBV5-1	ASSRTGSLTDTQY
TRBJ2-5	TRBV27	ASSRGDSGRAETQY